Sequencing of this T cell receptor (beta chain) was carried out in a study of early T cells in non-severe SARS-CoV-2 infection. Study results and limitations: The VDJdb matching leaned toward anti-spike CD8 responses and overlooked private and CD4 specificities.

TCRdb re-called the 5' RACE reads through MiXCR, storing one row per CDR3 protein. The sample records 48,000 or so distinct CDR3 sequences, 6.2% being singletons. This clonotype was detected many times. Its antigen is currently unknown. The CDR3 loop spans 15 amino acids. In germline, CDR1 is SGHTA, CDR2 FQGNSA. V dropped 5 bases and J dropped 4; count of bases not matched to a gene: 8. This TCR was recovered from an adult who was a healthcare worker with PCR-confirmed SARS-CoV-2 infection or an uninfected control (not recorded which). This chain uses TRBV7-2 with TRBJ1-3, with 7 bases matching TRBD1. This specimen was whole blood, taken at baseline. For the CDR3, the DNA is TGTGCCAGCAGCACTTACAGGGGAGCGGGAAACACCATATATTTT. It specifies CASSTYRGAGNTIYF. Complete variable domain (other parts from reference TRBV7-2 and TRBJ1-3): GAGVSQSPSNKVTEKGKDVELRCDPISGHTALYWYRQSLGQGLEFLIYFQGNSAPDKSGLPSDRFSAERTGGSVSTLTIQRTQQEDSAVYLCASSTYRGAGNTIYFGEGSWLTVV.